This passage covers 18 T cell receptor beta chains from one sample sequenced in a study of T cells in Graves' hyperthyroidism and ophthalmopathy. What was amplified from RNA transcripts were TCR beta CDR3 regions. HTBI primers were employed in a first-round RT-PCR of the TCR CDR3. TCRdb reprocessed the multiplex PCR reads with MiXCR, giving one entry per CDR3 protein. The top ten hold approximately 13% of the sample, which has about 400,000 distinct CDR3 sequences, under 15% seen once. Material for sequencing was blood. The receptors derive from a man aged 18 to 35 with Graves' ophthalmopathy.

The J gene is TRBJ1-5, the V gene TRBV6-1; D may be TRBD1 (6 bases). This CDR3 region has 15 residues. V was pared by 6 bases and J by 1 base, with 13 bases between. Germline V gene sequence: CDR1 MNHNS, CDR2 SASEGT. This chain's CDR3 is CASSVGDRSNQPQHF. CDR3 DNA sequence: TGTGCCAGCAGCGTCGGCGACAGGAGCAATCAGCCCCAGCATTTT.

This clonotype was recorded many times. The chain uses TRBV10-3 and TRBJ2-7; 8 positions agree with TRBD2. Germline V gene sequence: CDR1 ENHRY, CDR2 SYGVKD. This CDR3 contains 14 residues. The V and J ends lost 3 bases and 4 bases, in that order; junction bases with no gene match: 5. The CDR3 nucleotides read TGTGCCATCAGTGATGAGGGGACTAGTTACGAGCAGTACTTC. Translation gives CAISDEGTSYEQYF.

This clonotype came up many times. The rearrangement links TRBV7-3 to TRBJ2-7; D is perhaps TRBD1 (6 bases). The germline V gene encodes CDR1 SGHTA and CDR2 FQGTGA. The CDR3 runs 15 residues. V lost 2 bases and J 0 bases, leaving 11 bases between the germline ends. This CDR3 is CASSLQGGISYEQYF. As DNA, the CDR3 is TGTGCCAGCAGCTTACAAGGGGGTATCTCCTACGAGCAGTACTTC.

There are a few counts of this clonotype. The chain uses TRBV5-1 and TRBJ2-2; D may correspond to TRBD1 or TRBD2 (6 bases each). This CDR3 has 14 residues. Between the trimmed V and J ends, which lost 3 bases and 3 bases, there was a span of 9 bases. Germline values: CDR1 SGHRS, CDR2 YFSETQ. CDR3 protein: CASSWGADTGELFF. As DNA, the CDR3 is TGCGCCAGCAGCTGGGGGGCGGACACCGGGGAGCTGTTTTTT.

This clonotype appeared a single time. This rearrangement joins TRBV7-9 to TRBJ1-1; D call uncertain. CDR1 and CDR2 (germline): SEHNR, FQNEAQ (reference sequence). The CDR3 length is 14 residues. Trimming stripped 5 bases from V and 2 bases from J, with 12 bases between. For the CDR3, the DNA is TGTGCCAGCAGCCCAGTGGCCTTTAACACTGAAGCTTTCTTT. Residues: CASSPVAFNTEAFF.

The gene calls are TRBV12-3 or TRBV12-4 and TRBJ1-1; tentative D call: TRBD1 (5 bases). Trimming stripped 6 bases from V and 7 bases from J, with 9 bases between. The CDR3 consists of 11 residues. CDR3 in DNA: TGTGCCAGCAGATGGGGCATTGAAGCTTTCTTT. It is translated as CASRWGIEAFF.

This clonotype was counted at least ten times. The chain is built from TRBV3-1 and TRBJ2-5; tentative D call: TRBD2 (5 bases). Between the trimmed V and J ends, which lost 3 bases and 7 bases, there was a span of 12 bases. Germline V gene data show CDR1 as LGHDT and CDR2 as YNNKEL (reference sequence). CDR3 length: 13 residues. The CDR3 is CASSHSAEPTQYF. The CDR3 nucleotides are TGTGCCAGCAGCCATTCAGCGGAGCCGACCCAGTACTTC.

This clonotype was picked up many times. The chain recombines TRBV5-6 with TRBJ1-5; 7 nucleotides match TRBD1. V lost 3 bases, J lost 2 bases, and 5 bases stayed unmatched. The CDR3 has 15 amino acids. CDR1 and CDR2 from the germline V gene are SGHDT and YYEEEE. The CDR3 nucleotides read TGTGCCAGCAGCTCATCCGGGACAGGCAATCAGCCCCAGCATTTT. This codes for CASSSSGTGNQPQHF.

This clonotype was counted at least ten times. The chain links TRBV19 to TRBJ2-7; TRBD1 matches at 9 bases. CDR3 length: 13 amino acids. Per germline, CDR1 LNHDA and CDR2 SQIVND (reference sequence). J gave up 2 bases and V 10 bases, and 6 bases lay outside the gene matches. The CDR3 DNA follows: TGTGCCACCGCTCGGGACAGGGCCTACGAGCAGTACTTC. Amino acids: CATARDRAYEQYF.

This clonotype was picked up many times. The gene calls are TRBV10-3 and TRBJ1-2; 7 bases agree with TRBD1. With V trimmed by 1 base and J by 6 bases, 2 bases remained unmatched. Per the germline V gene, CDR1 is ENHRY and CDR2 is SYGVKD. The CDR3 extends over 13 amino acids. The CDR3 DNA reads TGTGCCATCAGTGAGTTACAGGGGAATGGCTACACCTTC. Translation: CAISELQGNGYTF.

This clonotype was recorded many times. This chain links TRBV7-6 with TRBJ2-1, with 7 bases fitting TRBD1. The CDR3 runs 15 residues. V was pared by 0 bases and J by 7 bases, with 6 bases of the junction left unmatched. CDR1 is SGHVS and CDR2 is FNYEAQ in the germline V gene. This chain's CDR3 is CASSLAGSGGNEQFF. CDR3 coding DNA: TGTGCCAGCAGCTTAGCAGGCTCAGGGGGTAATGAGCAGTTCTTC.

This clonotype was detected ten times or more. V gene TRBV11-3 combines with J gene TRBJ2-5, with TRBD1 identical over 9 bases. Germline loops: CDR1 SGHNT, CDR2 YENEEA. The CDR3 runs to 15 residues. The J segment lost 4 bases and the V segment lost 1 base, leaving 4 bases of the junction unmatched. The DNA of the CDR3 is TGTGCCAGCAGCTTAGGACAGGGGGTATCAGAGACCCAGTACTTC. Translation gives CASSLGQGVSETQYF.

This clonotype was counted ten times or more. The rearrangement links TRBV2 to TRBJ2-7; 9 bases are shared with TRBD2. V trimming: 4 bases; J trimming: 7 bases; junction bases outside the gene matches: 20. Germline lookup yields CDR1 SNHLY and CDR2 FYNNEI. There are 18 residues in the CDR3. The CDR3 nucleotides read TGTGCCAGCAGTGGAGGGACAAGACTAGCGGTCGACCCTAGGGAGCAGTACTTC. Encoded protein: CASSGGTRLAVDPREQYF.

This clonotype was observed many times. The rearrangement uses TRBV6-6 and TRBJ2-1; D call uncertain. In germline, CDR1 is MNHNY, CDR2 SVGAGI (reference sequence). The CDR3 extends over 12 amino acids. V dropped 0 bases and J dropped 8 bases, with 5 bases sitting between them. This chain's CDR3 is CASSYSTHEQFF. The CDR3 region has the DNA TGTGCCAGCAGTTACTCGACCCATGAGCAGTTCTTC.

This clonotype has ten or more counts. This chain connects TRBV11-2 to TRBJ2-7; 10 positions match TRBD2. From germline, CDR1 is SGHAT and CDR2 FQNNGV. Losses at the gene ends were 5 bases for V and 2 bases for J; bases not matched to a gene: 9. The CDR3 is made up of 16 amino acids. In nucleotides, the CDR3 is TGTGCCAGCAGCCCCCGTCCTAGCGGGGGTACCTACGAGCAGTACTTC. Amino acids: CASSPRPSGGTYEQYF. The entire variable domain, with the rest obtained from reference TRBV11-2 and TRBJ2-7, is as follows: EAGVAQSPRYKIIEKRQSVAFWCNPISGHATLYWYQQILGQGPKLLIQFQNNGVVDDSQLPKDRFSAERLKGVDSTLKIQPAKLEDSAVYLCASSPRPSGGTYEQYFGPGTRLTVT.

The CDR3 region is CASSPQYPGTGPFQPQHF. CDR3 nucleotide sequence: TGTGCCAGCAGCCCACAATACCCGGGGACAGGGCCATTTCAGCCCCAGCATTTT. The chain has TRBV3-1 and TRBJ1-5; 9 bases fit TRBD1. V shed 4 bases and J 6 bases; nucleotides not matched to a gene: 16. Germline CDR1 LGHDT, CDR2 YNNKEL (reference sequence). This CDR3 has 18 residues.

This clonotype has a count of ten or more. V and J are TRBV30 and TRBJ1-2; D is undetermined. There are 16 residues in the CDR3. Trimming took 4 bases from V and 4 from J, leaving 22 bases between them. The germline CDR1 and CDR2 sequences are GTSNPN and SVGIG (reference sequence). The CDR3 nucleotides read TGTGCCTGGACCGTCCCCCCGGTGTTGGGCCTCTATGGCTACACCTTC. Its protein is CAWTVPPVLGLYGYTF.

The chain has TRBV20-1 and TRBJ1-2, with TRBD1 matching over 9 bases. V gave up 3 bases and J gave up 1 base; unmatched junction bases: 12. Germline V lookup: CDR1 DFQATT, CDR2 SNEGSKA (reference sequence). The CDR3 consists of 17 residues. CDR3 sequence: CSASRTGGALGNYGYTF. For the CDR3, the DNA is TGCAGTGCTAGCCGTACAGGGGGCGCGTTGGGTAACTATGGCTACACCTTC.